A selection of T cell receptor beta chains follows, all from one sample in a study of T-cell memory formation after mild COVID-19. TCRdb independently ran MiXCR on the 5' RACE reads; one entry per CDR3 protein. The sample lists about 250,000 distinct CDR3 sequences, 15% to 20% seen once, with under 25% in the top ten. Sample: PBMCs or a T cell subset sorted from them (not recorded which). The receptors originated from a man aged 18 to 30 who had mild COVID-19 (a few samples of this study predate the infection). Cell type and time point are not known. The CDR3 runs from the conserved cysteine through the conserved F or W. Fields, in order: J gene, V gene, clone size, D gene, CDR3 protein, CDR3 DNA. D genes are given only for firm matches. A clone size is listed for some rows: how often the clone was seen (once, few, many), or a class if it is expanded.

j_call: TRBJ2-5
v_call: TRBV7-6
clone_size: many
d_call: TRBD2
cdr3_aa: CASSLGASGGETQYF
cdr3_nt: TGTGCCAGCAGCTTAGGGGCTAGCGGGGGGGAGACCCAGTACTTC

j_call: TRBJ2-2
v_call: TRBV7-2
clone_size: few
d_call: -
cdr3_aa: CASSFTATGELFF
cdr3_nt: TGTGCCAGCAGCTTTACAGCCACCGGGGAGCTGTTTTTT

j_call: TRBJ2-5
v_call: TRBV4-1
clone_size: many
d_call: TRBD2
cdr3_aa: CASSQRTSGLSETQYF
cdr3_nt: TGCGCCAGCAGCCAACGGACTAGCGGGCTCTCTGAGACCCAGTACTTC

j_call: TRBJ1-2
v_call: TRBV5-5
clone_size: -
d_call: -
cdr3_aa: CASSMDGGYGYTF
cdr3_nt: TGTGCCAGCAGTATGGACGGGGGGTATGGCTACACCTTC

j_call: TRBJ1-5
v_call: TRBV10-3
clone_size: few
d_call: TRBD1
cdr3_aa: CAISEATGGGQPQHF
cdr3_nt: TGTGCCATCAGTGAAGCGACAGGGGGCGGTCAGCCCCAGCATTTT

j_call: TRBJ2-2
v_call: TRBV6-5
clone_size: many
d_call: -
cdr3_aa: CASSLGPLTGELFF
cdr3_nt: TGTGCCAGCAGTTTGGGGCCTCTCACCGGGGAGCTGTTTTTT

j_call: TRBJ1-2
v_call: TRBV12-3/TRBV12-4
clone_size: few
d_call: -
cdr3_aa: CASTRESLDGYTF
cdr3_nt: TGTGCCAGCACCCGAGAGAGTTTGGATGGCTACACCTTC

j_call: TRBJ2-1
v_call: TRBV20-1
clone_size: few
d_call: -
cdr3_aa: CSASGAPYNEQFF
cdr3_nt: TGCAGTGCTTCCGGCGCACCGTACAATGAGCAGTTCTTC

j_call: TRBJ1-1
v_call: TRBV20-1
clone_size: -
d_call: -
cdr3_aa: CSARDPRGEGPFF
cdr3_nt: TGCAGTGCTAGAGACCCCCGCGGGGAGGGGCCTTTCTTT

j_call: TRBJ2-6
v_call: TRBV6-2/TRBV6-3
clone_size: -
d_call: -
cdr3_aa: CASSTSLTGASPSGANVLTF
cdr3_nt: TGTGCCAGCAGTACCTCGCTAACGGGGGCCTCCCCCTCTGGGGCCAACGTCCTGACTTTC

j_call: TRBJ2-1
v_call: TRBV10-1
clone_size: -
d_call: TRBD2
cdr3_aa: CASSELAGGSSYNEQFF
cdr3_nt: TGCGCCAGCAGTGAACTAGCGGGGGGGAGCTCCTACAATGAGCAGTTCTTC

j_call: TRBJ2-3
v_call: TRBV29-1
clone_size: -
d_call: TRBD2
cdr3_aa: CSVESSSGGPSTDTQYF
cdr3_nt: TGCAGCGTTGAGTCGTCTAGCGGGGGGCCTAGCACAGATACGCAGTATTTT

j_call: TRBJ2-2
v_call: TRBV10-3
clone_size: -
d_call: -
cdr3_aa: CAVGSGAQTRELFF
cdr3_nt: TGTGCCGTTGGCTCCGGGGCCCAGACCAGGGAGCTGTTTTTT

j_call: TRBJ2-1
v_call: TRBV5-6
clone_size: many
d_call: TRBD2
cdr3_aa: CASSLNRDYQFF
cdr3_nt: TGTGCCAGCAGCCTCAACCGGGACTACCAGTTCTTC

j_call: TRBJ2-7
v_call: TRBV4-1
clone_size: few
d_call: TRBD1
cdr3_aa: CASSQEGQGPAGSYEQYF
cdr3_nt: TGCGCCAGCAGCCAAGAAGGACAGGGCCCGGCAGGATCCTACGAGCAGTACTTC

j_call: TRBJ1-2
v_call: TRBV4-1
clone_size: few
d_call: -
cdr3_aa: CASSQGLRQEDYGYTF
cdr3_nt: TGCGCCAGCAGCCAAGGTCTGAGACAGGAGGACTATGGCTACACCTTC

j_call: TRBJ2-3
v_call: TRBV6-6
clone_size: few
d_call: TRBD1
cdr3_aa: CASGKTPGTGGSDTQYF
cdr3_nt: TGTGCCAGCGGCAAGACTCCCGGGACAGGGGGCTCGGATACGCAGTATTTT

j_call: TRBJ1-2
v_call: TRBV5-6
clone_size: -
d_call: TRBD1
cdr3_aa: CASSLDLRRGGYTF
cdr3_nt: TGTGCCAGCAGCCTTGACTTACGCAGGGGGGGCTACACCTTC

j_call: TRBJ2-2
v_call: TRBV28
clone_size: few
d_call: -
cdr3_aa: CASSLTDRGLGELFF
cdr3_nt: TGTGCCAGCAGTTTGACTGACCGGGGGCTCGGGGAGCTGTTTTTT

j_call: TRBJ2-1
v_call: TRBV4-2
clone_size: many
d_call: -
cdr3_aa: CASSQGGADEQFF
cdr3_nt: TGTGCCAGCAGCCAGGGGGGGGCTGATGAGCAGTTCTTC

j_call: TRBJ2-3
v_call: TRBV11-1
clone_size: few
d_call: -
cdr3_aa: CASSPTSFDTQYF
cdr3_nt: TGTGCCAGCAGCCCGACTAGTTTCGATACGCAGTATTTT

j_call: TRBJ1-2
v_call: TRBV5-1
clone_size: -
d_call: -
cdr3_aa: CASSPVGDGYTF
cdr3_nt: TGCGCCAGCAGCCCTGTTGGGGATGGCTACACCTTC

j_call: TRBJ2-3
v_call: TRBV18
clone_size: -
d_call: -
cdr3_aa: CASSPQSADTQYF
cdr3_nt: TGTGCCAGCTCACCCCAATCGGCAGATACGCAGTATTTT

j_call: TRBJ2-3
v_call: TRBV25-1
clone_size: few
d_call: -
cdr3_aa: CASSEWVRTDTQYF
cdr3_nt: TGTGCCAGCAGTGAATGGGTTCGCACAGATACGCAGTATTTT

j_call: TRBJ2-2
v_call: TRBV7-7
clone_size: many
d_call: TRBD2
cdr3_aa: CASSSRLATNTGELFF
cdr3_nt: TGTGCCAGCAGCTCTCGACTAGCGACGAACACCGGGGAGCTGTTTTTT

j_call: TRBJ2-5
v_call: TRBV27
clone_size: -
d_call: TRBD2
cdr3_aa: CASSSPAGAEETQYF
cdr3_nt: TGTGCCAGCAGTTCCCCAGCGGGGGCGGAGGAGACCCAGTACTTC

j_call: TRBJ1-1
v_call: TRBV20-1
clone_size: -
d_call: TRBD1
cdr3_aa: CSARDWDRSNTEAFF
cdr3_nt: TGCAGTGCTAGAGATTGGGACAGGTCGAACACTGAAGCTTTCTTT

j_call: TRBJ2-5
v_call: TRBV7-9
clone_size: -
d_call: -
cdr3_aa: CASSFPLGANQETQYF
cdr3_nt: TGTGCCAGCAGCTTCCCCCTCGGGGCGAACCAAGAGACCCAGTACTTC

j_call: TRBJ1-2
v_call: TRBV12-3/TRBV12-4
clone_size: few
d_call: -
cdr3_aa: CASTPAGAEFYGYTF
cdr3_nt: TGTGCCAGCACCCCGGCAGGGGCAGAGTTTTATGGCTACACCTTC

j_call: TRBJ1-1
v_call: TRBV12-3/TRBV12-4
clone_size: few
d_call: -
cdr3_aa: CASSSGRNPYTEAFF
cdr3_nt: TGTGCCAGCAGTTCCGGAAGGAATCCTTACACTGAAGCTTTCTTT

j_call: TRBJ1-5
v_call: TRBV5-6
clone_size: few
d_call: -
cdr3_aa: CASSSYGASNQPQHF
cdr3_nt: TGTGCCAGCAGCTCATACGGGGCCTCCAATCAGCCCCAGCATTTT

j_call: TRBJ1-4
v_call: TRBV7-2
clone_size: few
d_call: -
cdr3_aa: CASSRDVKREKLFF
cdr3_nt: TGTGCCAGCAGTAGGGACGTTAAAAGGGAAAAACTGTTTTTT

j_call: TRBJ1-2
v_call: TRBV5-1
clone_size: -
d_call: TRBD1
cdr3_aa: CASSLGVADRTYTF
cdr3_nt: TGCGCCAGCAGCTTGGGGGTAGCGGACAGGACCTACACCTTC

j_call: TRBJ1-2
v_call: TRBV7-9
clone_size: -
d_call: -
cdr3_aa: CASSLGVSAGYTF
cdr3_nt: TGTGCCAGCAGCTTGGGGGTGTCCGCCGGCTACACCTTC

j_call: TRBJ2-1
v_call: TRBV7-2
clone_size: few
d_call: -
cdr3_aa: CASSQLGEQFF
cdr3_nt: TGTGCCAGCAGCCAACTTGGTGAGCAGTTCTTC

j_call: TRBJ1-2
v_call: TRBV7-2
clone_size: -
d_call: TRBD1
cdr3_aa: CASSFGRDSYGDGYTF
cdr3_nt: TGTGCCAGCAGTTTTGGCCGGGACAGCTATGGGGATGGCTACACCTTC

j_call: TRBJ1-1
v_call: TRBV20-1
clone_size: -
d_call: -
cdr3_aa: CSARGTTNTEAFF
cdr3_nt: TGCAGTGCTAGAGGGACAACGAACACTGAAGCTTTCTTT

j_call: TRBJ2-4
v_call: TRBV12-3/TRBV12-4
clone_size: -
d_call: -
cdr3_aa: CASSFPTYPPKNIQYF
cdr3_nt: TGTGCCAGCAGTTTTCCCACCTACCCTCCCAAAAACATTCAGTACTTC

j_call: TRBJ2-3
v_call: TRBV7-3
clone_size: -
d_call: -
cdr3_aa: CASSPQGSTDTQYF
cdr3_nt: TGTGCCAGCAGCCCCCAAGGCAGCACAGATACGCAGTATTTT

j_call: TRBJ1-1
v_call: TRBV27
clone_size: -
d_call: -
cdr3_aa: CASSLGELNTEAFF
cdr3_nt: TGTGCCAGCAGTTTGGGGGAACTGAACACTGAAGCTTTCTTT

j_call: TRBJ2-1
v_call: TRBV29-1
clone_size: few
d_call: TRBD1
cdr3_aa: CSTEGDRWVNEQFF
cdr3_nt: TGCAGCACCGAGGGGGACAGGTGGGTCAATGAGCAGTTCTTC

j_call: TRBJ1-5
v_call: TRBV12-3/TRBV12-4
clone_size: few
d_call: -
cdr3_aa: CASSLRVGNQPQHF
cdr3_nt: TGTGCCAGCAGTTTAAGGGTAGGCAATCAGCCCCAGCATTTT

j_call: TRBJ1-1
v_call: TRBV4-1
clone_size: -
d_call: TRBD1
cdr3_aa: CASSLQTGWVSEAFF
cdr3_nt: TGCGCCAGCAGCCTTCAGACAGGGTGGGTCTCTGAAGCTTTCTTT

j_call: TRBJ2-5
v_call: TRBV5-1
clone_size: -
d_call: TRBD1
cdr3_aa: CASSRGWGQGSQETQYF
cdr3_nt: TGCGCCAGCAGCAGAGGGTGGGGACAGGGATCCCAAGAGACCCAGTACTTC

j_call: TRBJ2-7
v_call: TRBV9
clone_size: many
d_call: TRBD1
cdr3_aa: CASSVAGGQGDYEQYF
cdr3_nt: TGTGCCAGCAGCGTAGCTGGGGGACAGGGGGACTACGAGCAGTACTTC

j_call: TRBJ2-5
v_call: TRBV21-1
clone_size: few
d_call: -
cdr3_aa: CASSKGDQYF
cdr3_nt: TGTGCCAGCAGCAAAGGGGACCAGTACTTC

j_call: TRBJ1-1
v_call: TRBV4-2
clone_size: few
d_call: TRBD1
cdr3_aa: CASSLQGTAEAFF
cdr3_nt: TGTGCCAGCAGTCTACAGGGGACCGCTGAAGCTTTCTTT

j_call: TRBJ2-3
v_call: TRBV19
clone_size: -
d_call: -
cdr3_aa: CASSIRRGRESDTQYF
cdr3_nt: TGTGCCAGTAGTATCCGGCGGGGCCGCGAGTCGGATACGCAGTATTTT

j_call: TRBJ2-5
v_call: TRBV4-1
clone_size: few
d_call: TRBD1
cdr3_aa: CASSQYYRGEETQYF
cdr3_nt: TGCGCCAGCAGCCAATATTACAGGGGGGAAGAGACCCAGTACTTC

j_call: TRBJ2-3
v_call: TRBV4-2
clone_size: few
d_call: -
cdr3_aa: CASSQGGGGAFMTDTQYF
cdr3_nt: TGTGCCAGCAGCCAAGGGGGTGGGGGGGCCTTTATGACAGATACGCAGTATTTT

j_call: TRBJ1-4
v_call: TRBV29-1
clone_size: -
d_call: -
cdr3_aa: CSVAAGIEKLFF
cdr3_nt: TGCAGCGTTGCGGCAGGGATTGAAAAACTGTTTTTT

j_call: TRBJ1-2
v_call: TRBV7-2
clone_size: -
d_call: TRBD1
cdr3_aa: CASSPPGQGSGYTF
cdr3_nt: TGTGCCAGCAGCCCCCCGGGACAGGGAAGTGGCTACACCTTC

j_call: TRBJ1-5
v_call: TRBV5-6
clone_size: few
d_call: TRBD1
cdr3_aa: CASSRTGRQPQHF
cdr3_nt: TGTGCCAGCAGCAGGACAGGGCGACAGCCCCAGCATTTT